Following are 5 T cell receptor beta chains from one sample sequenced in a study of blood T cell repertoires in COVID-19. Profiling relied on immunoSEQ multiplex PCR, and the TCRdb table lists in-frame clones only, not all of them. The table shows 200,000 to 250,000 clones, with more than 80% occurring only once. What was sequenced was peripheral blood. Receptors originate from a man under 40 who had recovered from COVID-19.

The chain carries TRBV5-1 and TRBJ1-3; maybe TRBD1 (6 bases). CDR3 size: 14 residues. Deletions cut 4 bases from V and 1 base from J, with 9 bases between. The germline V gene encodes CDR1 SGHRS and CDR2 YFSETQ. The DNA for the CDR3 is TGCGCCAGCAGCCCAGGGGTGTCTGGAAACACCATATATTTT. Protein sequence: CASSPGVSGNTIYF.

The rearrangement uses TRBV6-5 and TRBJ2-7; 9 bases are a match to TRBD2. The V gene end was trimmed by 6 bases and the J gene end by 4 bases; junction bases not matched to a gene: 7. The CDR3 spans 14 residues. Germline V lookup: CDR1 MNHEY, CDR2 SVGAGI. The CDR3 sequence: CASRVAGDTYEQYF. CDR3 DNA sequence: TGTGCCAGCAGGGTAGCGGGGGATACGTACGAGCAGTACTTC.

This clone was seen many times. The CDR3 coding sequence is TGTGCCAGTTTGACAGCGAACACTGAAGCTTTCTTT. Protein: CASLTANTEAFF. This rearrangement joins TRBV19 to TRBJ1-1; TRBD1 might be the D (5 bases). CDR3 size: 12 residues. The V end was cut by 8 bases, the J end by 1 base, with 8 bases between. The germline CDR1 and CDR2 sequences are LNHDA and SQIVND (reference sequence).

The chain couples TRBV4-3 to TRBJ2-7, with 7 nucleotides matching TRBD2. This CDR3 region has 16 residues. The V gene's germline CDR1 is LGHNA and CDR2 YSLEER. With V trimmed by 0 bases and J by 3 bases, 8 bases remained unmatched. DNA for the CDR3: TGCGCCAGCAGCCAAGATCAGGCTAGCGGTTACTACGAGCAGTACTTC. This encodes CASSQDQASGYYEQYF.

The J gene is TRBJ1-2, the V gene TRBV15, with TRBD1 matching 9 bases. The junction had 13 bases not matched to a gene; V was cut back by 5 bases and J by 6 bases. Germline values: CDR1 LNHNV, CDR2 YYDKDF (reference sequence). The CDR3 spans 16 residues. CDR3 sequence reads: CATSSLIIDRGDGYTF. CDR3 nucleotides: TGTGCCACCAGCTCCCTTATAATCGACAGGGGGGATGGCTACACCTTC.